This T cell receptor beta chain came from a study of shared T cell receptors in the human thymus. Using immunoSEQ multiplex PCR, the repertoire was profiled, and TCRdb retains in-frame clones only, with some absent. The table lists hundreds of thousands of clones, 95% of them singletons. V lost 3 bases to trimming and J lost 3 bases, with 4 bases between them. The germline V gene encodes CDR1 SGHNT and CDR2 YYREEE (reference sequence). The CDR3 sequence is 11 residues long. The rearrangement uses TRBV5-4 and TRBJ2-7; D uncertain. This clonotype originated in a human donor. Sample: thymocytes. The CDR3 DNA reads TGTGCCAGCAGCTCCCTCTACGAGCAGTACTTC. Translating gives CASSSLYEQYF.